Detailed here is one T cell receptor beta chain. The antigen is unknown. These data belong to a study of response to subunit inactivated influenza vaccine. Study results and caveats: There was a suggestion from the authors that each seasonal influenza vaccination recruits few new T cells.

One entry per CDR3 protein, called by TCRdb with MiXCR from the RT-PCR reads. The sample lists 400,000 to 550,000 distinct CDR3 sequences, about 25% seen once, with under 2.5% in the top ten. This CDR3 has 16 residues. The V gene's germline CDR1 is SEHNR and CDR2 FQNEAQ (reference sequence). The V gene end was trimmed by 4 bases and the J gene end by 2 bases; junction bases not matched to a gene: 9. The chain links TRBV7-9 to TRBJ2-7, with 9 bases that match TRBD1. The TCR comes from a man between 45 and 60 years old who received an inactivated influenza vaccine. The starting material was CD4+ T cells sorted from PBMCs, obtained 5 days after vaccination. Here the CDR3 DNA reads TGTGCCAGCAGCTCGCTACGACAGGGGGTTCCCTACGAGCAGTACTTC. Translated: CASSSLRQGVPYEQYF.